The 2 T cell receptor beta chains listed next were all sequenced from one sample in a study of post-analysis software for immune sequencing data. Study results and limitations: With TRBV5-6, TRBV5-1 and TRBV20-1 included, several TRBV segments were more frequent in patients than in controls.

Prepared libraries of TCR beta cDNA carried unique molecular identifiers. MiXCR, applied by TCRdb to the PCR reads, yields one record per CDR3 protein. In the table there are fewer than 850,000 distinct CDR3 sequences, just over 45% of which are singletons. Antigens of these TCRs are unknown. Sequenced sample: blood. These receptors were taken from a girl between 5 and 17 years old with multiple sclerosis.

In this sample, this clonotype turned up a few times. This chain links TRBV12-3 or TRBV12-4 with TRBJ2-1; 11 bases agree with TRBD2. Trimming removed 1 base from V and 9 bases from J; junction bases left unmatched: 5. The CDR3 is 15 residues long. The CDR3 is CASSLVAGGLGEQFF. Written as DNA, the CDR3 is TGTGCCAGCAGTTTAGTAGCGGGAGGGCTCGGTGAGCAGTTCTTC.

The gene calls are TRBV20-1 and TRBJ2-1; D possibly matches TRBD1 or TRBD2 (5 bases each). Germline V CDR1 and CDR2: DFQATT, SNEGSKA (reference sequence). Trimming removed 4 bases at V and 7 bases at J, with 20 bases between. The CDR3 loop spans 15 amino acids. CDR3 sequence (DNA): TGCAGTGCTATAAACTGGGAGACCGACAGTAATGAGCAGTTCTTC. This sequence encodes CSAINWETDSNEQFF.